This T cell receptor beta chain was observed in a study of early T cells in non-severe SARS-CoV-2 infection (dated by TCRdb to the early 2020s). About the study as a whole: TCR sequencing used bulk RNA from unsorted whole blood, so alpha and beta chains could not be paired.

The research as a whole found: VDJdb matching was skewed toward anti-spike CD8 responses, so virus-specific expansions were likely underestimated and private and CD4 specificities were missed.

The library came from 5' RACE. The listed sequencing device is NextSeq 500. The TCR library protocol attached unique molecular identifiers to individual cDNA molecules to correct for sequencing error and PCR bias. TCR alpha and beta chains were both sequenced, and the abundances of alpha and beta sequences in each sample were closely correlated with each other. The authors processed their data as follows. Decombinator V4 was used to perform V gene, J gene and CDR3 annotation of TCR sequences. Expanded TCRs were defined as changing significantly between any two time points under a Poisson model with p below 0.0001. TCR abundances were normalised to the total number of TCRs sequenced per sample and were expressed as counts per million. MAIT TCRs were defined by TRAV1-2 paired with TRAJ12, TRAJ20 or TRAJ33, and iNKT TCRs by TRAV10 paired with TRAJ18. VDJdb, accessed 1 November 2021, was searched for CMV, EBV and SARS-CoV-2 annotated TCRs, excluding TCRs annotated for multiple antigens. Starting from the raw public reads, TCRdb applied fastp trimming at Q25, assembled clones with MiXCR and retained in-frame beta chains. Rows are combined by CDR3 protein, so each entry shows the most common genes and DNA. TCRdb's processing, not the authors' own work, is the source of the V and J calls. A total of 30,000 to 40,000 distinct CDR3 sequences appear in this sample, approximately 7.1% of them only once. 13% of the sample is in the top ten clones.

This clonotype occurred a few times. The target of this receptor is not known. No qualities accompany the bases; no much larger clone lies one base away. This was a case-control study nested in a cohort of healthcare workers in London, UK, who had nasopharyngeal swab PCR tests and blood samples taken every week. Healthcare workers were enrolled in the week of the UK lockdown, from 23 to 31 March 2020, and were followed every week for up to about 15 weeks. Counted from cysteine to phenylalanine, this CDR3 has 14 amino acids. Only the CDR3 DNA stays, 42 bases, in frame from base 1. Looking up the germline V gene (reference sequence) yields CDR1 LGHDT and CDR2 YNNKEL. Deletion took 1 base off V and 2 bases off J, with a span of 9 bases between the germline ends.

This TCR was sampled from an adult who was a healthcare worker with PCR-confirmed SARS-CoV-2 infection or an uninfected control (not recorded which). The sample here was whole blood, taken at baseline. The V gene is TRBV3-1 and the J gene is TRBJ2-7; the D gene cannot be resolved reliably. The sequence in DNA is TGTGCCAGCAGCCAAGTATCGAGAGCCTACGAGCAGTACTTC. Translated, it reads CASSQVSRAYEQYF.